This T cell receptor beta chain was identified in a study of T-cell reconstitution after alpha-beta-depleted transplantation in children (TCRdb year 2016). For the study in its entirety: Using TCR repertoire profiling, the study quantitatively followed how T-cell immune reconstitution unfolded in children after TCRalphabeta/CD19-depleted allogeneic hematopoietic cell transplantation. Beyond this particular receptor, the publication reports: In some patients, the high TCRbeta diversity seen at day 60 was put down to recipient T cells and intrathymic progenitors that had survived conditioning. About two months after transplant, the apparently early recovery of alphabetaT-cell counts reportedly depended on just several hundred clones that had expanded rapidly and came from non-depleted graft cells. Over subsequent months, a decline in hyperexpanded clone frequencies was noted, and after one year, T-cell counts and TCRbeta diversity were mostly ascribed to newly produced T cells.

This clonotype was detected a few times. The antigen it recognizes is unknown. One base away there is no much larger clone; base qualities are not given. CDR1 is given as KGHDR and CDR2 as SFDVKD, both from the germline V gene. Ends trimmed: V by 3 bases, J by 7 bases; bases unmatched to a gene: 12. The CDR3 contains 17 residues, cysteine and phenylalanine counted. Of the read, only the CDR3 DNA is kept; its 51 bases are in frame from base 1. The library was obtained by PCR. Sequenced on an Illumina HiSeq 2500. TCR library preparation used molecular barcoding, with unique molecular identifiers applied to normalize quantification of the TCRbeta repertoire. TCRdb handled the public reads itself, with Q25 trimming in fastp and clone calling in MiXCR, and kept productive beta chains. Each CDR3 protein gets just one entry, which takes the most common genes and DNA from the rows behind it. The sample table records fewer than 750,000 distinct CDR3 sequences; roughly 27% of these occur just once. Of the sample, 35% to 40% falls within the top ten clones.

This specimen's treatment or condition label, interpreted: allogeneic hematopoietic cell transplantation with graft depleted of TCRalphabeta T cells and CD19 B cells. Transplant recipients were children who received TCRalphabeta/CD19-depleted allogeneic hematopoietic cell grafts. The sequence joins TRBV24-1 to TRBJ2-1; 9 junctional bases match TRBD2. This clonotype was obtained from a boy younger than two with Wiskott-Aldrich syndrome, due to receive a stem cell transplant. Here the sequenced sample was PBMCs, taken before TCRalphabeta/CD19-depleted stem cell transplant. The DNA is TGTGCCACCAGTGATCCTTCGACTAGCGGCGTTACGAATGAGCAGTTCTTC. It specifies CATSDPSTSGVTNEQFF.